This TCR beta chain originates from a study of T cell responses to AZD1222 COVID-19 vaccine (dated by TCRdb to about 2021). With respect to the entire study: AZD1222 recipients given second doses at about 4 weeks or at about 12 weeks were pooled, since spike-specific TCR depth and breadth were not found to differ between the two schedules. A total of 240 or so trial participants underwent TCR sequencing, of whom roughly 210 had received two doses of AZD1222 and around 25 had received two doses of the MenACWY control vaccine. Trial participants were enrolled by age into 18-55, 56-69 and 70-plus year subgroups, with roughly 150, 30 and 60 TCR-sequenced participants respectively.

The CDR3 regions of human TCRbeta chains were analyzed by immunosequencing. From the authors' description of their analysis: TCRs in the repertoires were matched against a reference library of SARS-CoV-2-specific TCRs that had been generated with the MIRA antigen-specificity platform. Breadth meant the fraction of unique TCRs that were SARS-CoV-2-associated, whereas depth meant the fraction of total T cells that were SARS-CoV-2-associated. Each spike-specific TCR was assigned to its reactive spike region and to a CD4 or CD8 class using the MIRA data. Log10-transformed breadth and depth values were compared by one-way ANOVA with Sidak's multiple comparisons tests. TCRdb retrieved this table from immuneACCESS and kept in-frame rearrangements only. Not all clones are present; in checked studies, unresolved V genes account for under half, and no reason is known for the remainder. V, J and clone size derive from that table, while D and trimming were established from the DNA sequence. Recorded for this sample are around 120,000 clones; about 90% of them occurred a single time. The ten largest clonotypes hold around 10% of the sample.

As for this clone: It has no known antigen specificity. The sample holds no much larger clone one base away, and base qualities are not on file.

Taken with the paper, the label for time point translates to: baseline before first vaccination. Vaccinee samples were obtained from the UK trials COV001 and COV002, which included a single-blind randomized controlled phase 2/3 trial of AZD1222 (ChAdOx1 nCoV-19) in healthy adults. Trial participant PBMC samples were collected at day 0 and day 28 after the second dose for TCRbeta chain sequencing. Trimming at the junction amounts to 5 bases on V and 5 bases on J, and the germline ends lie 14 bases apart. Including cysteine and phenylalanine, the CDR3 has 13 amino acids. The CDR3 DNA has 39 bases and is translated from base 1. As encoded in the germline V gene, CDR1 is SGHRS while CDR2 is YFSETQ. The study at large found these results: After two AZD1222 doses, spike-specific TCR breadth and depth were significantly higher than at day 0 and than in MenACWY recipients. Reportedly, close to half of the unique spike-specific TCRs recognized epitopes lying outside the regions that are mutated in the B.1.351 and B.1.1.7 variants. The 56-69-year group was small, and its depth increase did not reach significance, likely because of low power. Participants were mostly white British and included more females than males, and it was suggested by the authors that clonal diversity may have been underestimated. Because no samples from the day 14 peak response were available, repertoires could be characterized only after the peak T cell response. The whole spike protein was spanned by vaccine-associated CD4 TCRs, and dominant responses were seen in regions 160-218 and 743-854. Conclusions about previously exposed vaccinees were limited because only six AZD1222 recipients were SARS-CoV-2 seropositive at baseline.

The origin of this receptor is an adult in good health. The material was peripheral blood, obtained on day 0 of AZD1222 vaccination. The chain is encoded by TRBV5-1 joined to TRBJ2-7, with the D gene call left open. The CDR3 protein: CASSAQGFDEQYF. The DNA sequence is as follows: TGCGCCAGCAGTGCTCAAGGGTTCGACGAGCAGTACTTC.